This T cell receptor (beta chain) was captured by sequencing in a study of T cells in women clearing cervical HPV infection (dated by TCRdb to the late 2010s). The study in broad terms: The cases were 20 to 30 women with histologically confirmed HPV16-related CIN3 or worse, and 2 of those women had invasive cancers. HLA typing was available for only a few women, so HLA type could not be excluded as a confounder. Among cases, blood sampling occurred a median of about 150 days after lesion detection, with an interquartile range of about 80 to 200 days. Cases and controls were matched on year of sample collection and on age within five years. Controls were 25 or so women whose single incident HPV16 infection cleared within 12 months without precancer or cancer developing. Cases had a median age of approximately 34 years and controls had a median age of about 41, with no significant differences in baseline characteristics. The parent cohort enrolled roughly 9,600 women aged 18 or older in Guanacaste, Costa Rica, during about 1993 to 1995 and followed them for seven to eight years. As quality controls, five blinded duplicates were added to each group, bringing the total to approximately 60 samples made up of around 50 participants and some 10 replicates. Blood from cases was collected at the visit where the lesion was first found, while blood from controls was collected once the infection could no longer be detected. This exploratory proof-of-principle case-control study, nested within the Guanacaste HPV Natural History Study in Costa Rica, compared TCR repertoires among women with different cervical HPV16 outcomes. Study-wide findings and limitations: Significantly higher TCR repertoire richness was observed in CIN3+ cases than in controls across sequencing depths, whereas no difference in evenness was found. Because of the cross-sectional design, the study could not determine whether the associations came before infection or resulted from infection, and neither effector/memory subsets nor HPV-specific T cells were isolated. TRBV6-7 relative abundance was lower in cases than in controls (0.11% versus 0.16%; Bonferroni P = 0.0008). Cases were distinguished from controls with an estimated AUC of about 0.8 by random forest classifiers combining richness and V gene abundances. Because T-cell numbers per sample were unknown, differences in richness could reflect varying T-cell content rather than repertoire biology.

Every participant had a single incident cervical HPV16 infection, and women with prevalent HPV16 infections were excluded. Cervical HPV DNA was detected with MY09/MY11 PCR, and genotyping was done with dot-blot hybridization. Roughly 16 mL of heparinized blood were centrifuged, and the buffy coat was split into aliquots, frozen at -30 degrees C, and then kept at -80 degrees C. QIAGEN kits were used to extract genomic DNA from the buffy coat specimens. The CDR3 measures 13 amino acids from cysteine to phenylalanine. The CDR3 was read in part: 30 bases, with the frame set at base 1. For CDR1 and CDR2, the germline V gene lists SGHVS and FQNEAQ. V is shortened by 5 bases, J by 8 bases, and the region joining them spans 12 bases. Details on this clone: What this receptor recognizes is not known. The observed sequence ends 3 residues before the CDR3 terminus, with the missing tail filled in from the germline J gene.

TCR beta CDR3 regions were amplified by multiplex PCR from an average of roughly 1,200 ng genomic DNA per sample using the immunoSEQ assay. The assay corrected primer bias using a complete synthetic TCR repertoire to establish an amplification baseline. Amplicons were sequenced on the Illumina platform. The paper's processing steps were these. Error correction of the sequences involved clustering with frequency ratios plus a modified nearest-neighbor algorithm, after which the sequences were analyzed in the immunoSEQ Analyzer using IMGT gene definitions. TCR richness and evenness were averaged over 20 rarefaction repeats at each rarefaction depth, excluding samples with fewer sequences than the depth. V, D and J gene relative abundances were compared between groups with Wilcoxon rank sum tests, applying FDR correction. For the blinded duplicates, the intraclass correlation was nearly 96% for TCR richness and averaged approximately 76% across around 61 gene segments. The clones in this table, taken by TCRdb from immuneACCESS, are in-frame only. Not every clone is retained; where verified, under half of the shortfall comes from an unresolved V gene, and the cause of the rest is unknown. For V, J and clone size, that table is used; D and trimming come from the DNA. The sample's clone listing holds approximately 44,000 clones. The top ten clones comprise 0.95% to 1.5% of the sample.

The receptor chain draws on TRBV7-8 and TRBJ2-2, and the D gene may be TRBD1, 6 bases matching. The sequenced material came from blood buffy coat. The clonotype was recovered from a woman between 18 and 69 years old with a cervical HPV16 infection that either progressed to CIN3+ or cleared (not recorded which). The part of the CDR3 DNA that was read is TGTGCCAGCAGCATCCGGACAGCGGGGGAG. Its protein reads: CASSIRTAGE. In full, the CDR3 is CASSIRTAGELFF.